This T cell receptor beta chain was sequenced during a study of response to subunit inactivated influenza vaccine. Study observations and caveats: Authors proposed each seasonal influenza vaccination draws in few new T cells.

The CDR3 runs to 17 residues. V lost 3 bases and J 7 bases, leaving 25 bases between the germline ends. Germline V gene data show CDR1 as SGDLS and CDR2 as YYNGEE. A single record per CDR3 protein comes from TCRdb applying MiXCR to the RT-PCR reads. This table has hundreds of thousands of distinct CDR3 sequences, roughly 18% appearing once. Concerning this clonotype: Its specificity is unknown.

The chain joins TRBV9 to TRBJ1-1; a weak D match, TRBD1 (5 bases). Sequencing was performed on PBMCs from blood, taken 5 days after vaccination. This TCR was recovered from a man aged 45-65 years who received an inactivated influenza vaccine. The CDR3 loop is CASSALRSGDLKGEAFF. In DNA, the CDR3 is TGTGCCAGCAGCGCCCTAAGGTCGGGGGACCTCAAGGGTGAAGCTTTCTTT.